This is a list of T cell receptor beta chains from one sample in a study of T cell responses to AZD1222 COVID-19 vaccine. The protocol was immunoSEQ multiplex PCR, while the TCRdb copy is restricted to in-frame clones and leaves out a portion. The sample lists some 100,000 clones, about nine tenths occurring once. The source was peripheral blood, collected on day 0 of AZD1222 vaccination. The receptor set was obtained from an adult in good health. CDR3s include the opening cysteine and the closing phenylalanine or tryptophan. A D gene is named only where the DNA matches it firmly. Size values are once, few and many counts, or a class for expanded clones, and some rows have none.

>NA|few|TRBV30|TRBJ1-5
TGTGCCGACAATCAGCCCCAGCATTTT
CADNQPQHF
>NA|NA|TRBV5-5|TRBJ2-7
TGTGCCAGCAGCTTGGGCGGGGACTTCTCCTACGAGCAGTACTTC
CASSLGGDFSYEQYF
>NA|NA|TRBV7-8|TRBJ2-1
TGTGCCAGCAGCCTCCGGGGGGCCGTGAACTCCTACAATGAGCAGTTCTTC
CASSLRGAVNSYNEQFF
>NA|NA|TRBV7-2|TRBJ1-5
TGTGCCAGCAGTCGCAATTTCGACAGGAACAATCAGCCCCAGCATTTT
CASSRNFDRNNQPQHF
>NA|few|TRBV30|TRBJ1-1
TGTGCCTGGAGTGGGCAGAAACGAGCTTTCTTT
CAWSGQKRAFF
>TRBD1|NA|TRBV7-6|TRBJ2-7
TGTGCCAGCAGCGCCGGGACAGGGGGAAGAAGGCAGTACTTC
CASSAGTGGRRQYF
>NA|NA|TRBV10-3|TRBJ1-5
TGTGCCATCAGTGTAACCGCAGGGTCGGGGCAGCCCCAGCATTTT
CAISVTAGSGQPQHF
>TRBD1|once|TRBV2|TRBJ2-1
TGTGCCAGCAGTGAAACCAGGGGGCGCCTCGATGAGCAGTTCTTC
CASSETRGRLDEQFF
>TRBD2|NA|TRBV4-1|TRBJ2-7
TGCGCCAGCAGCCAATGGTCCGATCCGGGACTAGCGGCCTACGAGCAGTACTTC
CASSQWSDPGLAAYEQYF
>NA|NA|TRBV5-6|TRBJ1-2
TGTGCCAGCACCGAGACAGACGCTAACTATGGCTACACCTTC
CASTETDANYGYTF
>TRBD2|NA|TRBV7-2|TRBJ2-7
TGTGCCAGCAGCTTAGGACTAGCGGGAGGTAGCAACTACGAGCAGTACTTC
CASSLGLAGGSNYEQYF
>TRBD2|NA|TRBV6-6|TRBJ2-3
TGTGCCAGCAGTTGGGGTAGCGGGAGTGGAGATACGCAGTATTTT
CASSWGSGSGDTQYF
>TRBD1|NA|TRBV25-1|TRBJ1-3
TGTGCCAGCAGTAGGGACAGGGGCTCTGGAAACACCATATATTTT
CASSRDRGSGNTIYF
>NA|once|TRBV6-5|TRBJ1-1
TGTGCCAGCAGAAGCGGGAACACTGAAGCTTTCTTT
CASRSGNTEAFF
>NA|NA|TRBV1|TRBJ1-2
TGCACCAGCGCCACAGTCGGCTACACCTTC
CTSATVGYTF
>NA|NA|TRBV7-9|TRBJ2-7
TGTGCCAGCAGCCGGGACGTCCACGAGCAGTACTTC
CASSRDVHEQYF
>TRBD1|NA|TRBV11-2|TRBJ2-7
TGTGCCAGCAGCATATGGGACAGCTCCTACGAGCAGTACTTC
CASSIWDSSYEQYF
>NA|NA|TRBV19|TRBJ2-2
TGTGCCAGTAGTTCAAGGGTGAGGAACACCGGGGAGCTGTTTTTT
CASSSRVRNTGELFF
>NA|NA|TRBV19|TRBJ2-6
TGTGCCTGTAGTATAGACCTCTCTGGGGCCAACGTCCTGACTTTC
CACSIDLSGANVLTF
>NA|NA|TRBV6-5|TRBJ1-6
TGTGCCAGCAGTAACCGGGCCGCTTTAGATTCACCCCTCCACTTT
CASSNRAALDSPLHF
>NA|NA|TRBV18|TRBJ2-5
TGTGCCAGCTCACCACCGGGTGGAAGGGAAGAGACCCAGTACTTC
CASSPPGGREETQYF
>NA|NA|TRBV12-5|TRBJ2-7
TGTGCTAGTGGTTTCCCCCCCCAATCGCGGGGCGGAGATCCCTACGAGCAGTACTTC
CASGFPPQSRGGDPYEQYF
>NA|NA|TRBV18|TRBJ1-1
TGTGCCAGCTCACTTTACATGAACACTGAAGCTTTCTTT
CASSLYMNTEAFF
>NA|NA|TRBV11-3|TRBJ1-1
TGTGCCAGCAGCTTAGGGAAGAACACTGAAGCTTTCTTT
CASSLGKNTEAFF
>NA|NA|TRBV4-1|TRBJ1-2
TGCGCCAGCAGCCAAGATTTGGGGGAACGCTATGGCTACACCTTC
CASSQDLGERYGYTF
>NA|NA|TRBV19|TRBJ1-6
TGTGCCAGTAGAAGCGGACAAATGGGTTCACCCCTCCACTTT
CASRSGQMGSPLHF
>NA|NA|TRBV3-1/TRBV3-2|TRBJ1-1
TGTGCCAGCAGCCACCAATACACTGAAGCTTTCTTT
CASSHQYTEAFF
>NA|NA|TRBV19|TRBJ2-5
TGTGCCAGTAGTACCCTAGTGGGAGAGACCCAGTACTTC
CASSTLVGETQYF
>NA|few|TRBV6-5|TRBJ1-2
TGTGCCAGCAGTTACTCGGGACTCAATGCTAACTATGGCTACACCTTC
CASSYSGLNANYGYTF
>NA|NA|TRBV7-2|TRBJ2-6
TGTGCCAGCACCCCAGGTTGGAACTCTGGGGCCAACGTCCTGACTTTC
CASTPGWNSGANVLTF
>NA|NA|TRBV19|TRBJ1-5
TGTGCCAGTAGTCCCCGGCAGGGGAGGTACAATCAGCCCCAGCATTTT
CASSPRQGRYNQPQHF
>TRBD1|NA|TRBV6-5|TRBJ1-1
TGTGCCAGCAGGGATCGACAGGGCGGCACTGAAGCTTTCTTT
CASRDRQGGTEAFF
>NA|NA|TRBV7-9|TRBJ1-2
TGTGCCAGCCACAATACCGGGTCCTCCTATGGCTACACCTTC
CASHNTGSSYGYTF
>NA|NA|TRBV5-1|TRBJ2-7
TGCGCCAGCAGCTCGGACAGCTACTACGAGCAGTACTTC
CASSSDSYYEQYF
>TRBD2|NA|TRBV30|TRBJ2-7
TGTGCCTGGAGTTCGGGACTAGCTTCCTACGAGCAGTACTTC
CAWSSGLASYEQYF
>NA|once|TRBV19|TRBJ2-2
TGTGCCACCCGACAGCCCCCGAACACCGGGGAGCTGTTTTTT
CATRQPPNTGELFF
>TRBD2|NA|TRBV28|TRBJ2-1
TGTGCCAGCAGTTCTCGGGGGTGGGGCGGGAGGACGGAGAATGAGCAGTTCTTC
CASSSRGWGGRTENEQFF
>NA|NA|TRBV6-5|TRBJ1-3
TGTGCCAGCAAAGGGGGACACACCATATATTTT
CASKGGHTIYF
>NA|NA|TRBV2|TRBJ1-3
TGTGCCAGCATCCCTCACCGGGCTAAGGAGGAAAACACCATATATTTT
CASIPHRAKEENTIYF
>NA|NA|TRBV19|TRBJ2-1
TGTGCCAGTAGTATAGTGGCCAATGAGCAGTTCTTC
CASSIVANEQFF
>NA|NA|TRBV5-4|TRBJ2-7
TGTGCCAGCAGCCCCCCGGCTAGCAGGGAGCAGTACTTC
CASSPPASREQYF
>NA|NA|TRBV25-1|TRBJ1-2
TGTGCCAGCAGTAGGTCGTTGGGACCCGATGTGATGGGCTACACCTTC
CASSRSLGPDVMGYTF
>NA|NA|TRBV7-7|TRBJ2-5
TGTGCTAGCAGCTTAGGGGCAGGACCCCAAGAGACCCAGTACTTC
CASSLGAGPQETQYF
>NA|NA|TRBV5-1|TRBJ2-2
TGCGCCAGCAGCCCGTTGGACGGAAACACCGGGGAGCTGTTTTTT
CASSPLDGNTGELFF
>NA|NA|TRBV5-1|TRBJ2-1
TGCGCCAGCAGCCCCCGGACGTATCCCTACAATGAGCAGTTCTTC
CASSPRTYPYNEQFF
>TRBD1|NA|TRBV6-6|TRBJ1-2
TGTGCCAGCAGTTACCCTCCGGGACAGGGTGGCGGCTACACCTTC
CASSYPPGQGGGYTF
>NA|once|TRBV10-3|TRBJ1-6
TGTGCCATCAGTGAGGGGACGGGGGAAAATTCACCCCTCCACTTT
CAISEGTGENSPLHF
>NA|NA|TRBV9|TRBJ2-1
TGTGCCAGCAGCCCCACGGACAGCTACAATGAGCAGTTCTTC
CASSPTDSYNEQFF
>TRBD1|NA|TRBV7-8|TRBJ2-7
TGTGCCAGCAGCTCGATCCGCGGACAGGGGAACTACGAGCAGTACTTC
CASSSIRGQGNYEQYF
>NA|NA|TRBV2|TRBJ1-2
TGTGCCAGCAGCGCCGAGCCGGGCCTAGGGGATGGCTACACCTTC
CASSAEPGLGDGYTF
>NA|NA|TRBV2|TRBJ2-4
TGTGCCAGCTCTAGCGACCCTCGGGACATTCAGTACTTC
CASSSDPRDIQYF
>TRBD1|NA|TRBV10-3|TRBJ2-2
TGTGCCATCAGTGCCTCCGGGACAGCCCAGACCGGGGAGCTGTTTTTT
CAISASGTAQTGELFF
>NA|NA|TRBV5-5|TRBJ1-6
TGTGCCAGCAGCCCTGCAGCCACCGGAAATTCACCCCTCCACTTT
CASSPAATGNSPLHF